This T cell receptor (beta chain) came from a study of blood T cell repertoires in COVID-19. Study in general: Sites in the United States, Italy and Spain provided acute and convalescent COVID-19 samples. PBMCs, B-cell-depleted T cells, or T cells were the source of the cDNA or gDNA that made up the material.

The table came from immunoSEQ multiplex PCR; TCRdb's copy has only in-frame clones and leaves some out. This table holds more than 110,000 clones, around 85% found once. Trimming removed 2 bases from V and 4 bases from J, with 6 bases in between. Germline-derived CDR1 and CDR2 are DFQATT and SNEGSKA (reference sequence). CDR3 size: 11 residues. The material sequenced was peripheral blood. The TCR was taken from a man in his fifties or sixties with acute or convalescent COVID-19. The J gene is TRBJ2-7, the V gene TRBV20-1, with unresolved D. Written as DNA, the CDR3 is TGCAGTGCTAGATTCACATACGAGCAGTACTTC. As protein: CSARFTYEQYF.